The 5 T cell receptor beta chains listed next were all sequenced from one sample in a study of beta chain features in type 1 diabetes. As every portion of the isolated RNA was reverse transcribed, the sequencing read expressed TCRB transcripts. Assay: immunoSEQ multiplex PCR; the TCRdb copy retains only in-frame clones and omits some. In the table there are 80,000 to 90,000 clones, 30% to 40% of which are singletons. Sequences were obtained from stem cell memory CD4+ T cells from blood. These receptors came from a woman aged 18 to 35 in good health.

The V call is TRBV7-6, the J call TRBJ2-7; 9 bases fit TRBD1. CDR1 is SGHVS and CDR2 is FNYEAQ in the germline V gene. The CDR3 covers 14 residues. The V and J ends lost 5 bases and 6 bases, in that order; junction bases with no gene match: 8. CDR3 amino acids: CASSRRDRAGEQYF. The DNA of the CDR3 is TGTGCCAGCAGCAGACGGGACAGGGCGGGCGAGCAGTACTTC. The complete variable domain, with remaining parts taken from reference TRBV7-6 and TRBJ2-7, reads GAGVSQSPRYKVTKRGQDVALRCDPISGHVSLYWYRQALGQGPEFLTYFNYEAQQDKSGLPNDRFSAERPEGSISTLTIQRTEQRDSAMYRCASSRRDRAGEQYFGPGTRLTVT.

The V call is TRBV7-2, the J call TRBJ1-2; perhaps TRBD1 as D (6 bases). There are 15 residues in the CDR3. Germline loops: CDR1 SGHTA, CDR2 FQGNSA. Trimming pared 2 bases from V and 6 bases from J, leaving 16 bases between. CDR3 loop: CASSLMWGRRNGYTF. The CDR3 nucleotides read TGTGCCAGCAGCTTAATGTGGGGGCGTAGGAATGGCTACACCTTC. The full variable domain, completed using reference TRBV7-2 and TRBJ1-2, is GAGVSQSPSNKVTEKGKDVELRCDPISGHTALYWYRQSLGQGLEFLIYFQGNSAPDKSGLPSDRFSAERTGGSVSTLTIQRTQQEDSAVYLCASSLMWGRRNGYTFGSGTRLTVV.

This clone was seen a handful of times. This chain uses TRBV30 with TRBJ2-5, with 7 nucleotides matching TRBD2. Germline V gene sequence: CDR1 GTSNPN, CDR2 SVGIG (reference sequence). There are 14 residues in the CDR3. V was pared by 1 base and J by 4 bases, with 6 bases of the junction left unmatched. Written as DNA, the CDR3 is TGTGCCTGGAGTGAGGCACTAGCGACAGAGACCCAGTACTTC. Encoded protein: CAWSEALATETQYF.

J is TRBJ2-5 and V is TRBV2; 10 bases map to TRBD2. V was pared by 1 base and J by 2 bases, with 4 bases of the junction left unmatched. This CDR3 is 16 amino acids long. Germline CDR1 is SNHLY and CDR2 is FYNNEI. The CDR3 region has the DNA TGTGCCAGCAGTGAAGAACGAGCGGGGGGGCAAGAGACCCAGTACTTC. As protein: CASSEERAGGQETQYF.

The rearrangement links TRBV6-5 to TRBJ2-7; possibly TRBD2 for D (5 bases). V lost 2 bases to trimming and J lost 3 bases, with 8 bases between them. In germline, CDR1 is MNHEY, CDR2 SVGAGI. This CDR3 is built from 13 residues. The CDR3: CASSYETNYEQYF. In DNA, the CDR3 is TGTGCCAGCAGTTACGAGACTAACTACGAGCAGTACTTC.